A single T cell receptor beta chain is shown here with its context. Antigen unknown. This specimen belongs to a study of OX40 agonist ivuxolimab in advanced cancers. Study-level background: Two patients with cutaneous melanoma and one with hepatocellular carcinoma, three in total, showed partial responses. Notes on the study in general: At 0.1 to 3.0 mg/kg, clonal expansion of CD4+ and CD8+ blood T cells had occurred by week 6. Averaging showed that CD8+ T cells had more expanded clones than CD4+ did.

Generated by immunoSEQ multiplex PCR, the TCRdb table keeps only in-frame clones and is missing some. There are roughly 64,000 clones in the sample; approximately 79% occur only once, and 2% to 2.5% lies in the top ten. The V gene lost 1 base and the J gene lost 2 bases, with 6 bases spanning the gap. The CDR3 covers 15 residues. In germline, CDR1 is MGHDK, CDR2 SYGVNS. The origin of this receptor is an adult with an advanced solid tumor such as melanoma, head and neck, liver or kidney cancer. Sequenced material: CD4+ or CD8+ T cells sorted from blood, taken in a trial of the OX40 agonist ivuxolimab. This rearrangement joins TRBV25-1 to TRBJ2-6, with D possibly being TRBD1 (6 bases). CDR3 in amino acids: CASSESGAGANVLTF. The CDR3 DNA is TGTGCCAGCAGTGAATCAGGGGCTGGGGCCAACGTCCTGACTTTC.